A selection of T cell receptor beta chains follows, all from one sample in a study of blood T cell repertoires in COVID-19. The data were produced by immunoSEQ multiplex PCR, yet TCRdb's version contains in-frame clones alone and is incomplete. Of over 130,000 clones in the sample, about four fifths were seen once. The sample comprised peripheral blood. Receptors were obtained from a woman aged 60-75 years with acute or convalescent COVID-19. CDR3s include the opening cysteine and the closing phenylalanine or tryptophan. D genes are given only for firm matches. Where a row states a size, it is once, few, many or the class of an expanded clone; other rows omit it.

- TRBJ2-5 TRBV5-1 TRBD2 TGCGCCAGCAGCTTGGGTTCTGGGACTAGCGGGCAAGAGACCCAGTACTTC CASSLGSGTSGQETQYF
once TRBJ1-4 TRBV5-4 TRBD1 TGTGCCAGCAGCCCCGGGACAGGGACTTCAACTAATGAAAAACTGTTTTTT CASSPGTGTSTNEKLFF
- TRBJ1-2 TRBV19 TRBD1 TGTGCCAGTCACATATTAGGACAGGGGCCTAACTATGGCTACACCTTC CASHILGQGPNYGYTF
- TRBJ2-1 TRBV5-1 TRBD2 TGCGCCAGCAGCTTACTAGCGGGAGCGTACAATGAGCAGTTCTTC CASSLLAGAYNEQFF
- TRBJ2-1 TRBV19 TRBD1 TGTGCCAGTAGTTCCCCCCGGGACAGGGGGCGGAATGAGCAGTTCTTC CASSSPRDRGRNEQFF
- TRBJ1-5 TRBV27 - TGTGCCAGCAGTTTTGAGGGTCGGGGCAATCAGCCCCAGCATTTT CASSFEGRGNQPQHF
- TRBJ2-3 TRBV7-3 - TGTGCCAGCAGCTCCGAGCTATCCTCCACAGATACGCAGTATTTT CASSSELSSTDTQYF
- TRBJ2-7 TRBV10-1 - TGCGCCAGCAGTGAGTCGGGGCTCGGCGAGCAGTACTTC CASSESGLGEQYF
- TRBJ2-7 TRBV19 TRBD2 TGTGCCAGTAGTATAGTAGCGGGAGCGATCGCGAACGAGCAGTACTTC CASSIVAGAIANEQYF
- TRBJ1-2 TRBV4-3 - TGCGCCAGCAGCCGTATACAGAGCTATGGCTACACCTTC CASSRIQSYGYTF
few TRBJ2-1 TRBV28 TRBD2 TGTGCCAGCAGTTTAGGGGGACTAGTGCATCAGTTCTTC CASSLGGLVHQFF
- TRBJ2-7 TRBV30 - TGTGCCTACTCTAAGCGAGCCTACGAGCAGTACTTC CAYSKRAYEQYF
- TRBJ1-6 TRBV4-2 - TGTGCCAGCAGCCAAGAAGGGAAGACAGGTTCCAATTCACCCCTCCACTTT CASSQEGKTGSNSPLHF
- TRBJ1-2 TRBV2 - TGTGCCAGCAGTGAGAGCGCGCTGGGCTACACCTTC CASSESALGYTF
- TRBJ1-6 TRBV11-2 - TGTGCCAGCAGCTTGGGGGGTTTTAATTCACCCCTCCACTTT CASSLGGFNSPLHF
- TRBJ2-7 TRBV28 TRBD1 TGTGCCAGCAGCAGACAGGGGAGCTCCTACGAGCAGTACTTC CASSRQGSSYEQYF
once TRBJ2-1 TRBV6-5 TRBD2 TGTGCCAGCAGGGGGGGAGGGCCCCCCAACAATGAGCAGTTCTTC CASRGGGPPNNEQFF
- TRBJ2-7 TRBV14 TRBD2 TGTGCCAGCAGCCGAGACCCTGGGGGGGAGGCCAGATACGAGCAGTACTTC CASSRDPGGEARYEQYF
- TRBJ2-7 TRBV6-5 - TGTGCCAGCAGGTTAACCCGAGGTCCCTACGAGCAGTACTTC CASRLTRGPYEQYF
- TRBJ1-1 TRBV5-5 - TGTGCCAGCAGCTCCCCGCAGGGAGGGACTTGGAACACTGAAGCTTTCTTT CASSSPQGGTWNTEAFF